One sample yielded the 10 T cell receptor beta chains listed below, sequenced in a study of blood T cell repertoires in COVID-19. Libraries were prepared by immunoSEQ multiplex PCR; TCRdb keeps only in-frame clonotypes and omits some of them. The sample lists about 75,000 clones; roughly 78% were seen once. The source material was peripheral blood. The receptors stem from a woman aged 80 or over with active or convalescent COVID-19.

The chain links TRBV6-6 to TRBJ2-1, with 10 bases that match TRBD2. Losses at the gene ends were 5 bases for V and 1 base for J; bases not matched to a gene: 8. CDR1 MNHNY and CDR2 SVGAGI come from the germline V gene (reference sequence). CDR3 length: 17 amino acids. The CDR3 loop is CASSPRTSGPSYNEQFF. The CDR3 nucleotides read TGTGCCAGCAGTCCTCGGACTAGCGGTCCATCCTACAATGAGCAGTTCTTC.

This sequence joins TRBV27 and TRBJ2-7, with D perhaps matching TRBD2 (5 bases). This CDR3 contains 17 residues. The germline gives CDR1 MNHEY, CDR2 SMNVEV (reference sequence). V was shortened by 7 bases and J by 0 bases, with 22 bases between the two germline ends. CDR3: CASNPVGNLSSSYEQYF. Written as DNA, the CDR3 is TGTGCCAGCAACCCTGTCGGGAACCTAAGCAGCTCCTACGAGCAGTACTTC.

This clone appeared a few times. The V and J genes are TRBV4-3 and TRBJ1-4, with D unresolved. Germline V gives CDR1 LGHNA, CDR2 YSLEER. V was pared by 0 bases and J by 4 bases, with 18 bases between. The CDR3 consists of 18 residues. The CDR3 DNA reads TGCGCCAGCAGCCAAGATCTCCCACGAGGAAGCGGTAATGAAAAACTGTTTTTT. Translated, it gives CASSQDLPRGSGNEKLFF.

This chain uses TRBV30 with TRBJ2-5, with D possibly being TRBD2 (6 bases). The germline CDR1 and CDR2 sequences are GTSNPN and SVGIG (reference sequence). Trimming left V 5 bases short and J 4 bases short, with 14 bases between. The CDR3 has 13 amino acids. The CDR3 DNA sequence: TGTGCCTGGGCGGGACTCGGGATAGAGACCCAGTACTTC. Amino acids: CAWAGLGIETQYF.

This clone has more than one count but fewer than ten. This chain links TRBV6-6 with TRBJ2-4; 9 positions agree with TRBD1. This CDR3 comprises 14 residues. Trimming at V came to 4 bases and at J to 7 bases, leaving 5 bases not matched to a gene. Germline V gene sequence: CDR1 MNHNY, CDR2 SVGAGI (reference sequence). Here the CDR3 DNA reads TGTGCCAGCAGTTTTTCGACAGGGGGGAACATTCAGTACTTC. As protein: CASSFSTGGNIQYF.

The chain joins TRBV7-3 to TRBJ2-2, with 7 bases identical to TRBD1. J gave up 4 bases and V 5 bases, and 7 bases lay outside the gene matches. Per the germline V gene, CDR1 is SGHTA and CDR2 is FQGTGA. This CDR3 is built from 15 residues. CDR3 protein: CASSQTGPGTGELFF. In nucleotides, the CDR3 is TGTGCCAGCAGCCAGACAGGGCCGGGCACCGGGGAGCTGTTTTTT.

The chain employs TRBV24-1 and TRBJ2-1; TRBD2 aligns across 10 bases. V was clipped by 0 bases and J by 6 bases; unmatched bases: 4. Germline values: CDR1 KGHDR, CDR2 SFDVKD. The CDR3 runs 16 residues. CDR3 protein: CATSDLVAGGGNEQFF. CDR3 sequence (DNA): TGTGCCACCAGTGATTTGGTAGCGGGAGGAGGCAATGAGCAGTTCTTC.

The V and J genes are TRBV11-2 and TRBJ2-3, with TRBD2 matching 7 bases. The germline gives CDR1 SGHAT, CDR2 FQNNGV. This CDR3 is built from 15 residues. Trimming removed 0 bases from V and 4 bases from J; junction bases left unmatched: 4. The CDR3 here is CASSLERLAADTQYF. DNA for the CDR3: TGTGCCAGCAGCTTAGAGCGGCTAGCGGCAGATACGCAGTATTTT. Together with reference TRBV11-2 and TRBJ2-3, the CDR3 gives the full variable domain: EAGVAQSPRYKIIEKRQSVAFWCNPISGHATLYWYQQILGQGPKLLIQFQNNGVVDDSQLPKDRFSAERLKGVDSTLKIQPAKLEDSAVYLCASSLERLAADTQYFGPGTRLTVL.

CDR3 nucleotide sequence: TGTGCCACCAGAAACAAGGACAAGAACACCGGGGAGCTGTTTTTT. Translated: CATRNKDKNTGELFF. The gene calls are TRBV10-3 and TRBJ2-2, with D possibly matching TRBD1 (5 bases). The CDR3 totals 15 residues. The V end lost 10 bases, the J end lost 1 base, and 16 bases lay between the germline ends. The V gene's germline CDR1 is ENHRY and CDR2 SYGVKD.

This rearrangement joins TRBV24-1 to TRBJ2-4; TRBD1 matches 9 bases. Germline V lookup: CDR1 KGHDR, CDR2 SFDVKD. Trimming removed 3 bases from V and 4 bases from J; junction bases left unmatched: 6. CDR3 length: 16 residues. Here the CDR3 reads CATSDTGQGFKNIQYF. In DNA, the CDR3 is TGTGCCACCAGTGATACCGGACAGGGGTTTAAAAACATTCAGTACTTC.